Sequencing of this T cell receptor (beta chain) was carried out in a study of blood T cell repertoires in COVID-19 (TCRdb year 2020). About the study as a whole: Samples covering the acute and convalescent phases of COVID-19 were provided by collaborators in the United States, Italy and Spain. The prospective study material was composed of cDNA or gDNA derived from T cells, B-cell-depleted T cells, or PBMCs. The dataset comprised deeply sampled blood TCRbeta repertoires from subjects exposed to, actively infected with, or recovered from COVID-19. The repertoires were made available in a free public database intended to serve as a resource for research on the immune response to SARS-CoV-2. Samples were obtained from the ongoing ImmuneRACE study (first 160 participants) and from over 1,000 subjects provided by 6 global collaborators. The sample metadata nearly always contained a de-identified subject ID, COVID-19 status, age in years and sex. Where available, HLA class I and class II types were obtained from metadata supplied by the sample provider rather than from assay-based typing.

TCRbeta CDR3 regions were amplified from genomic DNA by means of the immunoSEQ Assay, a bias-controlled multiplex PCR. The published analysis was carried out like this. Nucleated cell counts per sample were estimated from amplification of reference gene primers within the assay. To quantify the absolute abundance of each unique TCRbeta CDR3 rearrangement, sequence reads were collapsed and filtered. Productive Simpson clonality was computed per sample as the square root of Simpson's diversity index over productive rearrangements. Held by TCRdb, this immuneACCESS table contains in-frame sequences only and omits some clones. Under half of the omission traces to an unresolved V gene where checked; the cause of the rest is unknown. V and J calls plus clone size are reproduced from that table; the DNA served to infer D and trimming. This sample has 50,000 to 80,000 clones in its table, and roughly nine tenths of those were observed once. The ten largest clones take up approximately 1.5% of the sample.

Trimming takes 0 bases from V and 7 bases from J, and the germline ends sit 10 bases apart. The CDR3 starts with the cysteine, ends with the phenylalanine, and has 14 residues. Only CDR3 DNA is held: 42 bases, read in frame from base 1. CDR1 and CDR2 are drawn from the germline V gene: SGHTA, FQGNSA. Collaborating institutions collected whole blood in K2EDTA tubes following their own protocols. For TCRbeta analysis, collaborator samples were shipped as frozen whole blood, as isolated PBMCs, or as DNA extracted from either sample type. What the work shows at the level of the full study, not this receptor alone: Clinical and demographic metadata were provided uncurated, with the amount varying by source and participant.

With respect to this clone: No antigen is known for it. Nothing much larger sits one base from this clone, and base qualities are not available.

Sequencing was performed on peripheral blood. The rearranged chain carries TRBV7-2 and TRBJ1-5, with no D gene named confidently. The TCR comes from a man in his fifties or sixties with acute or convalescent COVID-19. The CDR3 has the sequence CASSLARLTQPQHF. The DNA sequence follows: TGTGCCAGCAGCTTAGCCCGACTTACACAGCCCCAGCATTTT. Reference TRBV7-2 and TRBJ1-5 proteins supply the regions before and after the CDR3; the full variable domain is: GAGVSQSPSNKVTEKGKDVELRCDPISGHTALYWYRQSLGQGLEFLIYFQGNSAPDKSGLPSDRFSAERTGGSVSTLTIQRTQQEDSAVYLCASSLARLTQPQHFGDGTRLSIL.